This section outlines one TCR beta chain sequence together with its context. Its antigen remains unidentified. Because the CDR3's place on the DNA is in doubt, the DNA is left out and the CDR3 is given as listed by TCRdb. The CDR3 is 13 amino acids in total, end residues counted. From germline, CDR1 is MNHEY and CDR2 SVGAGI. These data originate in a study of blood T cells in healthy people across ages. Findings and caveats of the study: Older age coincided with a roughly linear decline in TCR beta diversity per million T cells. When set beside aged donors, long-lived donors presented more naive CD4+ cells and higher diversity.

Together with a sample-barcoded 5' primer, a J-beta primer mix was included in a second PCR lasting 7 to 11 cycles. Researchers report that a template-switch adaptor with 12 random nucleotides tagged each cDNA molecule. TCRdb fed the 5' RACE reads into MiXCR, producing one record per CDR3 protein. The sample gives roughly 500,000 distinct CDR3 sequences, 27% of which show up once; around 18% is in the top ten. The source of this sequence is a woman aged 70 to 79 in good health. The chain recombines TRBV6-5 with TRBJ1-6; the table gives TRBD1 as D, unverified against the DNA. The sequencing input was blood. The CDR3 protein is CASRWAGGSPLNF.